This T cell receptor (beta chain) was documented in a study of CD8+ T cells in alopecia areata. In the study overall: Treated patients were scored for severity by percent of scalp affected. Study-level findings and limits: In scalp, tofacitinib significantly decreased clonality and expanded CD8+ clones among the top 100. During tofacitinib treatment, many expanded lesional clones remained in scalp and blood.

Sequencing used cDNA as its template, made by extracting RNA and reverse transcribing it. TCRdb keeps only in-frame clones here, not all; method: immunoSEQ multiplex PCR. The profile shows 150,000 to 250,000 clones, about three fifths of them singletons. About this clone: As yet, its antigen is unknown.

Treatment of the sample: oral pan-JAK inhibitor, 5-10 mg twice daily. Peripheral blood and lesional scalp punch biopsies came from alopecia areata patients. Germline-derived CDR1 and CDR2 are MNHEY and SVGAGI. This CDR3 comprises 15 residues. V shed 4 bases and J 6 bases; nucleotides not matched to a gene: 9. Sequences were derived from CD4+ T cells sorted from blood, sampled at week 24, from a patient treated with tofacitinib. The chain links TRBV6-5 to TRBJ1-2; 9 bases map to TRBD1. The origin of this receptor is a human donor with alopecia areata. CDR3 residues: CASSSKGQGVNGYTF. The CDR3, as DNA: TGTGCCAGCAGTTCTAAGGGACAGGGTGTTAATGGCTACACCTTC.